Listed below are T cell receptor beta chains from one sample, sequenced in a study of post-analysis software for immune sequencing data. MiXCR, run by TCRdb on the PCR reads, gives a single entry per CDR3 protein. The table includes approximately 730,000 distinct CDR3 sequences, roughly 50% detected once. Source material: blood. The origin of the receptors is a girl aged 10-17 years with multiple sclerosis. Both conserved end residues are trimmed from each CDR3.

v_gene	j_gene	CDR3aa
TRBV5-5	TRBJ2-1	ASSPGLAGEYNEQF
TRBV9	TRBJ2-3	ASSIRDRATDTQY
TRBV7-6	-	ASSPLSGGGETQY
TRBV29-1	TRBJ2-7	SVETRMGVSRYEQY
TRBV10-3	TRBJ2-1	AISESRWDEQF
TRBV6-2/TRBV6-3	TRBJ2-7	ASSELRTGEQY
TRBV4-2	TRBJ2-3	ASSQDPGVWDTQY
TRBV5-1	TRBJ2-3	ASTLLDRGTDTQY
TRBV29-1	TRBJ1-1	SLDRGLNTEAF
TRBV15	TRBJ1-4	ATSWQEGEKLF
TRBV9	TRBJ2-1	ASSPRQGRYNEQF
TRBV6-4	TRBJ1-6	ASRPAGTEGSPPH
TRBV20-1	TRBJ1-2	SAPTSNYGYT
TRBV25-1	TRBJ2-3	ASSEPEGQGWDTQY
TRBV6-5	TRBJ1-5	ASGWDRVGNQPQH
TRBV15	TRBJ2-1	ATSRDPGGQGMSF
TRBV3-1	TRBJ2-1	ASSQVTGLAPNNEQF
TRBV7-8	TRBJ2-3	ASSQTISRDPTDTQY
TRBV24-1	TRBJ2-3	AELAGDTQY
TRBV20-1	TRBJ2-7	SAGTFSYEQY
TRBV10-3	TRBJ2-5	AISQDRGETQY
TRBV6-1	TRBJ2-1	ASSEHGASSYNEQF
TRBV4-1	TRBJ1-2	ASSQELTPSANYGYT
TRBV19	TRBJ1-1	ASSYAPAGVNTKAF
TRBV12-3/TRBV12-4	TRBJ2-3	ASSTSTPDSTDTQY
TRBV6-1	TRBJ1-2	ASRSHREGYT
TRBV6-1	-	ASRKHPTSGRASYEQY
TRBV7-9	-	ASVKTASDRGYEQY
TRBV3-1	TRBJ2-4	ASSQVLAKNIQY
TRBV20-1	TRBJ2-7	SARGVDRWLYEQY
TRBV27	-	ASSSGARYYEQY
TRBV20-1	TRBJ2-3	SALGLAGGTDTQY
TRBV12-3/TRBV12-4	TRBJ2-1	ASSLVPGLAGGPPYNEQF
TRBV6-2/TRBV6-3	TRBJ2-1	ASRSSGRYYNEQF
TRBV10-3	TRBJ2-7	AISEGDRDISYEQY
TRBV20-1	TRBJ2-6	SVEGPPGANVLT
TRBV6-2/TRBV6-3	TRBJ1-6	ASSGTAMDSPLH